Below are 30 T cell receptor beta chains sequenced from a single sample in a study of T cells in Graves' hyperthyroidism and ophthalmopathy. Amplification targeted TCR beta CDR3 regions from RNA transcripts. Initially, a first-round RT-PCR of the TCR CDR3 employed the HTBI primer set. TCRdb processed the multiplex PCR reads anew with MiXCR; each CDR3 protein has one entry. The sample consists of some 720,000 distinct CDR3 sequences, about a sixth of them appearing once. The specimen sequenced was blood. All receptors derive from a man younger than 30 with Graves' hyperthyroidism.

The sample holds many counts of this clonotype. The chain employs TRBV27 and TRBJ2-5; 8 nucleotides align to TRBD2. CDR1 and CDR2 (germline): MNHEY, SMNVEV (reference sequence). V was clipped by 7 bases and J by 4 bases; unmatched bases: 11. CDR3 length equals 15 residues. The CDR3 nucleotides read TGTGCCAGCATTGATCAGCGGGGGTCCCCAGAGACCCAGTACTTC. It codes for CASIDQRGSPETQYF.

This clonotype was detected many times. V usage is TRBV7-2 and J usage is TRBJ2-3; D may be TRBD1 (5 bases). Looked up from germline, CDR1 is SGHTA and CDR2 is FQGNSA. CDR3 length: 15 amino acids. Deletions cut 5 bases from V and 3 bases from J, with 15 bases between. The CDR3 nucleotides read TGTGCCAGCAGCGATAGGGGTTTCGGGACAGATACGCAGTATTTT. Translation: CASSDRGFGTDTQYF.

The CDR3 region has the DNA TGTGCCAGTAGTATTGCAGGGGCGCGGCAGCCCCAGCATTTT. It encodes CASSIAGARQPQHF. This chain uses TRBV19 with TRBJ1-5, with a weak D call TRBD1 (6 bases). V lost 3 bases and J lost 7, with 13 bases in between. Germline CDR1 LNHDA, CDR2 SQIVND (reference sequence). The CDR3 runs to 14 residues.

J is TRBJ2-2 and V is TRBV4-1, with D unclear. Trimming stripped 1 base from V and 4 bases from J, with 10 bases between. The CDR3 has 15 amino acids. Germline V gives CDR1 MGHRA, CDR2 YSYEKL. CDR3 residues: CASSQAGPITGELFF. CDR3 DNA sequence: TGCGCCAGCAGCCAAGCAGGACCGATCACCGGGGAGCTGTTTTTT.

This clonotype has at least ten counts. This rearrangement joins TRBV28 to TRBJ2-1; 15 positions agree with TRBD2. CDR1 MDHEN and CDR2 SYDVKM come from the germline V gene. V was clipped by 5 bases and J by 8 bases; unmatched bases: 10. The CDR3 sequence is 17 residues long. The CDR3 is CASSPRTSGRGFDEQFF. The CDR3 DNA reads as TGTGCCAGCAGTCCCCGGACTAGCGGGAGGGGTTTCGATGAGCAGTTCTTC.

In DNA form, the CDR3 reads TGTGCCAGCAGCTTGTCGGGGTACCCCTACGAGCAGTACTTC. This encodes CASSLSGYPYEQYF. The chain carries TRBV7-9 and TRBJ2-7, with a weak D call TRBD2 (5 bases). CDR3 size: 14 residues. The ends were cut back, 3 bases at V and 2 bases at J, with 11 bases in the middle. CDR1 is SEHNR and CDR2 is FQNEAQ in the germline V gene (reference sequence).

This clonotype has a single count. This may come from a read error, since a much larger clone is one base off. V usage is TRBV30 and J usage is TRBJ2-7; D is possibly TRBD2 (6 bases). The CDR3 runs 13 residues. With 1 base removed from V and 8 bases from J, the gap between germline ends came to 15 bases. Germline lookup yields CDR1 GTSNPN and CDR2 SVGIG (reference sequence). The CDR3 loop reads CAWSDGGRHQQYF. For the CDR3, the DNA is TGTGCCTGGAGTGATGGAGGGAGGCACCAGCAGTACTTC.

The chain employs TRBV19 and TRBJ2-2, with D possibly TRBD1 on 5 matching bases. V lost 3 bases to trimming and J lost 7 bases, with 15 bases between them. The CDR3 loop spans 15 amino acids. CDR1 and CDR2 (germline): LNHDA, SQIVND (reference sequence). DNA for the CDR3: TGTGCCAGTAGTATGGTTAGGCAGGGAATCGGGGAGCTGTTTTTT. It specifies CASSMVRQGIGELFF.

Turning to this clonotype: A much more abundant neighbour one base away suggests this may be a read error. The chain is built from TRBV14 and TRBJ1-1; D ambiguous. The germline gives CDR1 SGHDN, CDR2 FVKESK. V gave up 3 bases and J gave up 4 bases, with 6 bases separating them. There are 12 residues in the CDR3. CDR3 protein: CASSHTVTEAFF. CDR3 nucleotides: TGTGCCAGCAGCCATACGGTCACTGAAGCTTTCTTT.

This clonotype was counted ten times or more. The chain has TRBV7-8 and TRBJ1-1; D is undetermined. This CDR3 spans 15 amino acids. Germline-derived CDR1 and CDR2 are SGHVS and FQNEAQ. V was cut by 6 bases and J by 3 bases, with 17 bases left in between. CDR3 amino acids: CASRPIRVGYTEAFF. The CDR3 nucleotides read TGTGCCAGCAGACCCATTCGGGTCGGTTACACTGAAGCTTTCTTT.

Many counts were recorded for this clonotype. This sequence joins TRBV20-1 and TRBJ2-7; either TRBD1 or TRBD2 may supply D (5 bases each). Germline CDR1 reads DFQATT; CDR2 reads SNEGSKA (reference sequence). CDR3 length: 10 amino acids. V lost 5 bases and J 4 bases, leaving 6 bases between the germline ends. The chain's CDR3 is CSAGTYEQYF. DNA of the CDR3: TGCAGTGCTGGGACGTACGAGCAGTACTTC.

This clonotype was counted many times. The CDR3, as DNA: TGTGCCAGCAGTACCCCCTCCCCGGGGAGACAAGAGACCCAGTACTTC. This codes for CASSTPSPGRQETQYF. The chain links TRBV28 to TRBJ2-5, with D perhaps TRBD2 (5 bases). V was pared by 5 bases and J by 2 bases, with 18 bases between. Germline values: CDR1 MDHEN, CDR2 SYDVKM. CDR3 length: 16 residues.

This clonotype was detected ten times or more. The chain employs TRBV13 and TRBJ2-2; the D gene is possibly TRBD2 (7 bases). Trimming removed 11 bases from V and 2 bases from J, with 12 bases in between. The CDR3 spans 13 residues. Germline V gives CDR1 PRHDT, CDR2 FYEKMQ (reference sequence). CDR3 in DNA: TGTGCCGGGCGGGGGCGCAACACCGGGGAGCTGTTTTTT. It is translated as CAGRGRNTGELFF.

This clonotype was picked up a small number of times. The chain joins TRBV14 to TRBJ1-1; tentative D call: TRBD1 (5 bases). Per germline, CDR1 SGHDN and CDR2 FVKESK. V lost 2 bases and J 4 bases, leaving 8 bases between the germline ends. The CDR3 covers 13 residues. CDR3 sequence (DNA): TGTGCCAGCAGCCAACACGGGGGCACTGAAGCTTTCTTT. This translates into CASSQHGGTEAFF.

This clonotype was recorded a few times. The CDR3 reads CSARDLGGAQPQHF. DNA of the CDR3: TGCAGTGCTAGAGATCTGGGGGGAGCTCAGCCCCAGCATTTT. The V and J genes are TRBV20-1 and TRBJ1-5; weak D call: TRBD1 (5 bases). Trimming took 0 bases from V and 6 from J, leaving 12 bases between them. The germline CDR1 and CDR2 sequences are DFQATT and SNEGSKA (reference sequence). The CDR3 runs 14 residues.

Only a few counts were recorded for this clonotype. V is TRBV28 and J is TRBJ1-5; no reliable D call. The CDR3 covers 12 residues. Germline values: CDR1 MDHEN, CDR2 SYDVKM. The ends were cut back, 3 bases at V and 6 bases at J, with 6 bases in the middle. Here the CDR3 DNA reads TGTGCCAGCAGTTTGTGGGCTCAGCCCCAGCATTTT. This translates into CASSLWAQPQHF.

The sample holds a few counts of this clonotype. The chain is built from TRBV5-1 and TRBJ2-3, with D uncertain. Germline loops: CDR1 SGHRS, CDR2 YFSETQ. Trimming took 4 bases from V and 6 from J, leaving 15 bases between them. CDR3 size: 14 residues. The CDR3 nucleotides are TGCGCCAGCAGCCCCGGCAGCGACCAGGATACGCAGTATTTT. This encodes CASSPGSDQDTQYF.

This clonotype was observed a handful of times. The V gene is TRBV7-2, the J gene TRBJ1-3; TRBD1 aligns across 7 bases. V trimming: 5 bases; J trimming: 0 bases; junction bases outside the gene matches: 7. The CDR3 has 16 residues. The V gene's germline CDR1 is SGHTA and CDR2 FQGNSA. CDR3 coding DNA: TGTGCCAGCAGCGGGCAGGGGGGGAGCTCTGGAAACACCATATATTTT. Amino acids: CASSGQGGSSGNTIYF.

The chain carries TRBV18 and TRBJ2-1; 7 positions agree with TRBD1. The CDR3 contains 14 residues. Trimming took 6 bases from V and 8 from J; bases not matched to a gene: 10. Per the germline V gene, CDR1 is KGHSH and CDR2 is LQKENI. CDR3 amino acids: CASSPITGVDEQFF. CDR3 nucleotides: TGTGCCAGCTCTCCTATCACAGGGGTGGATGAGCAGTTCTTC.

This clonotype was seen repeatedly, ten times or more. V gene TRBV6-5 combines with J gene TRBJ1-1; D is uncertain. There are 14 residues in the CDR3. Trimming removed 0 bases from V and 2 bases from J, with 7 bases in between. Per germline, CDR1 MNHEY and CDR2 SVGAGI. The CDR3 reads CASSYSADNTEAFF. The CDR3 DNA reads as TGTGCCAGCAGTTACTCGGCTGATAACACTGAAGCTTTCTTT.

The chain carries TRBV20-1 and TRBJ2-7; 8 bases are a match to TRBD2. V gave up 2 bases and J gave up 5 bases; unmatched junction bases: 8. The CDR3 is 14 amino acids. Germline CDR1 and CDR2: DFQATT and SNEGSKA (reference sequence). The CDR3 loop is CSARNSGGEDEQYF. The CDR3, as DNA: TGCAGTGCTAGAAACTCGGGGGGGGAGGACGAGCAGTACTTC.

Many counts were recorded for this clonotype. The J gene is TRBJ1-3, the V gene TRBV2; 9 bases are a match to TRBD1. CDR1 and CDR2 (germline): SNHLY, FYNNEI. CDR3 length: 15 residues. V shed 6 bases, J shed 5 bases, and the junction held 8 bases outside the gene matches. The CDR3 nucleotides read TGTGCCAGCAGGCCACCGGGACAGGGCCGAAACACCATATATTTT. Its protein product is CASRPPGQGRNTIYF.

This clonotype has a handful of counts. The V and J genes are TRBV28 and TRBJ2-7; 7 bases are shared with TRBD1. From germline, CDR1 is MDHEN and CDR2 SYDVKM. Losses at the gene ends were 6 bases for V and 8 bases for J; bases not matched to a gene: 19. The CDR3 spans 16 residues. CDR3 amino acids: CASSSGQAPNVKKQYF. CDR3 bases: TGTGCCAGCAGCTCCGGACAGGCCCCTAATGTGAAAAAGCAGTACTTC.

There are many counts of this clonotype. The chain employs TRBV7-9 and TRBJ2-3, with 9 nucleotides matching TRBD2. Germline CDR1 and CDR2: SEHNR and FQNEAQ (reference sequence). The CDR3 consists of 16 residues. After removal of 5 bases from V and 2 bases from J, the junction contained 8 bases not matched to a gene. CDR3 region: CASSPKAGGLTDTQYF. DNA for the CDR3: TGTGCCAGCAGCCCAAAAGCGGGAGGCCTCACAGATACGCAGTATTTT.

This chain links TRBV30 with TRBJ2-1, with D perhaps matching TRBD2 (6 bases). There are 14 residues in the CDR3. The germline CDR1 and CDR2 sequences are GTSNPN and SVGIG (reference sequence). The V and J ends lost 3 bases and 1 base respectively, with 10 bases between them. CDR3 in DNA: TGTGCCTGGAGGTTGGGGGGATCCTACAATGAGCAGTTCTTC. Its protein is CAWRLGGSYNEQFF. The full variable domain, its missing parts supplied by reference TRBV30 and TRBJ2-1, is SQTIHQWPATLVQPVGSPLSLECTVEGTSNPNLYWYRQAAGRGLQLLFYSVGIGQISSEVPQNLSASRPQDRQFILSSKKLLLSDSGFYLCAWRLGGSYNEQFFGPGTRLTVL.

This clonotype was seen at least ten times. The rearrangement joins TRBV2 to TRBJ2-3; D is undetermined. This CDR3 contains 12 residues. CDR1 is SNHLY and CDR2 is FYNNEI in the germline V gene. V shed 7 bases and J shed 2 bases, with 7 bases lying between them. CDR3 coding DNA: TGTGCCAGCAATGGGGACACAGATACGCAGTATTTT. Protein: CASNGDTDTQYF.

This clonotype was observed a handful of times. The CDR3 DNA reads as TGTGCCAGCAGCCCCTTTGGGGGCCTAGAGGAGCTGTTTTTT. Its translation: CASSPFGGLEELFF. The chain combines TRBV3-1 with TRBJ2-2; D is possibly TRBD1 (6 bases). The CDR3 is 14 amino acids. V was pared by 4 bases and J by 10 bases, with 16 bases between. The germline V gene has CDR1 LGHDT and CDR2 YNNKEL (reference sequence). The whole variable domain, remainder taken from reference TRBV3-1 and TRBJ2-2, is DTAVSQTPKYLVTQMGNDKSIKCEQNLGHDTMYWYKQDSKKFLKIMFSYNNKELIINETVPNRFSPKSPDKAHLNLHINSLELGDSAVYFCASSPFGGLEELFFGEGSRLTVL.

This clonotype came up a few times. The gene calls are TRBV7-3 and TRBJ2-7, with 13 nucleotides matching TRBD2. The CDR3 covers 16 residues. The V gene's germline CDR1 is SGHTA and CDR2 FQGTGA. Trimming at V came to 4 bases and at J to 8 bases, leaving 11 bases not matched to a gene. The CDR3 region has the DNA TGTGCCAGCAGCTCCCACGGGACTAGCGGGATGAGGAAGCAGTACTTC. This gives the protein CASSSHGTSGMRKQYF. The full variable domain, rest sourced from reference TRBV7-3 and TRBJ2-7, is GAGVSQTPSNKVTEKGKYVELRCDPISGHTALYWYRQSLGQGPEFLIYFQGTGAADDSGLPNDRFFAVRPEGSVSTLKIQRTERGDSAVYLCASSSHGTSGMRKQYFGPGTRLTVT.

The CDR3 loop is CASSLSGWYPSGANVLTF. DNA of the CDR3: TGTGCCAGCAGCCTCAGTGGTTGGTACCCCTCTGGGGCCAACGTCCTGACTTTC. The chain uses TRBV27 and TRBJ2-6; D is unclear. This CDR3 comprises 18 residues. Germline-derived CDR1 and CDR2 are MNHEY and SMNVEV (reference sequence). Trimming pared 6 bases from V and 0 bases from J, leaving 18 bases between. The full variable domain, its missing parts supplied by reference TRBV27 and TRBJ2-6, is EAQVTQNPRYLITVTGKKLTVTCSQNMNHEYMSWYRQDPGLGLRQIYYSMNVEVTDKGDVPEGYKVSRKEKRNFPLILESPSPNQTSLYFCASSLSGWYPSGANVLTFGAGSRLTVL.

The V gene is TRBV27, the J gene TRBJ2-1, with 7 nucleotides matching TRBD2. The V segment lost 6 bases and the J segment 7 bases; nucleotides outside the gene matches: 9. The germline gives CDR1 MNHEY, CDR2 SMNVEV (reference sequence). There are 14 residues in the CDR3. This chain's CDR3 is CASRHSGVSNEQFF. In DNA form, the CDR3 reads TGTGCCAGCAGACACAGCGGGGTTTCTAATGAGCAGTTCTTC.